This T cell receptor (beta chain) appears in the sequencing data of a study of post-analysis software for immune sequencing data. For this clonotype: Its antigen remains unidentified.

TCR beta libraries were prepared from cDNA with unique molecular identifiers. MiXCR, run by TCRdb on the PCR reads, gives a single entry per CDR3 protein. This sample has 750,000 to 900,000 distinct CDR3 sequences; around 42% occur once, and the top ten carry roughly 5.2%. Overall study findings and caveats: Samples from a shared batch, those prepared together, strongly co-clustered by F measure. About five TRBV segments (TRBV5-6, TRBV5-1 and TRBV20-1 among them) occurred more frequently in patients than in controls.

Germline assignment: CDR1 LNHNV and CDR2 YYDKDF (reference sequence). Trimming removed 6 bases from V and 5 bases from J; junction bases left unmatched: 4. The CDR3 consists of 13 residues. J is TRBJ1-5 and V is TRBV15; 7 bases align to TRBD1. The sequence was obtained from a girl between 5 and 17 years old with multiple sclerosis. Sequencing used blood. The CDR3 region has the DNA TGTGCCACCAGTCAGGGGGAGTATCAGCCCCAGCATTTT. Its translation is CATSQGEYQPQHF.